One and the same sample provided the 21 T cell receptor beta chains below, sequenced in a study of T cells after yellow fever vaccination. TCRdb called the 5' RACE reads again in MiXCR, with one record for every CDR3 protein. The data hold about 210,000 distinct CDR3 sequences, with approximately 6.7% observed a single time. The sample was CD4+ T cells sorted from PBMCs, taken on the day of the yellow fever booster vaccination. Every receptor here comes from a man aged 30-40 years who received the YFV17D yellow fever vaccine.

In its sample, this clonotype was seen many times. J is TRBJ2-7 and V is TRBV7-8, with no clear D. Germline-derived CDR1 and CDR2 are SGHVS and FQNEAQ. The CDR3 sequence is 13 residues long. V lost 3 bases to trimming and J lost 3 bases, with 9 bases between them. CDR3 loop: CASSFAVDYEQYF. In nucleotides, the CDR3 is TGTGCCAGCAGCTTTGCCGTTGACTACGAGCAGTACTTC.

Points on this clonotype: Just one base apart from a much larger clone, this may be a read error. The chain uses TRBV27 and TRBJ2-3; perhaps TRBD2 as D (5 bases). Trimming pared 4 bases from V and 4 bases from J, leaving 15 bases between. The CDR3 totals 15 residues. Per the germline V gene, CDR1 is MNHEY and CDR2 is SMNVEV (reference sequence). The CDR3 region has the DNA TGTGCCAGCAGTTATGTGGGCCCGAGGGCAGATACGCAGTATTTT. Translating it yields CASSYVGPRADTQYF.

This chain connects TRBV5-6 to TRBJ2-6; unclear D gene. This CDR3 has 13 residues. V was clipped by 0 bases and J by 3 bases, with 1 base between them. CDR1 is SGHDT and CDR2 is YYEEEE in the germline V gene. The CDR3 spells CASSLVGANVLTF. The CDR3 nucleotides are TGTGCCAGCAGCTTGGTTGGGGCCAACGTCCTGACTTTC.

This clonotype was found a few times. This chain links TRBV20-1 with TRBJ1-5, with D possibly being TRBD1 (6 bases). Germline lookup yields CDR1 DFQATT and CDR2 SNEGSKA (reference sequence). CDR3 length: 13 residues. Trimming left V 5 bases short and J 3 bases short, with 11 bases between. The CDR3 DNA is TGCAGTGCTCCCCGGGGGCTCAATCAGCCCCAGCATTTT. Encoded protein: CSAPRGLNQPQHF.

This clonotype was seen many times. The V gene is TRBV9, the J gene TRBJ1-1; TRBD1 matches at 7 bases. V trimming: 7 bases; J trimming: 0 bases; junction bases outside the gene matches: 12. CDR3 length: 16 amino acids. The germline gives CDR1 SGDLS, CDR2 YYNGEE. The CDR3 is CASEVRGQVVNTEAFF. As DNA, the CDR3 is TGTGCCAGCGAGGTTAGGGGGCAAGTCGTGAACACTGAAGCTTTCTTT.

This clonotype came up a few times. This chain uses TRBV20-1 with TRBJ2-1, with D possibly called TRBD1 or TRBD2 (6 bases each). V lost 8 bases, J lost 6 bases, and 14 bases lay in between. The CDR3 runs to 12 residues. Germline V gene sequence: CDR1 DFQATT, CDR2 SNEGSKA (reference sequence). In nucleotides, the CDR3 is TGCAGTTTTAGCGAGGGGGGCAATGAGCAGTTCTTC. It translates to CSFSEGGNEQFF.

In this sample, this clonotype turned up many times. This rearrangement joins TRBV5-1 to TRBJ1-4, with TRBD1 matching 9 bases. The CDR3 spans 14 residues. CDR1 is SGHRS and CDR2 is YFSETQ in the germline V gene. The junction had 3 bases not matched to a gene; V was cut back by 4 bases and J by 5 bases. For the CDR3, the DNA is TGCGCCAGCAGCACGGGACAGGGCAATGAAAAACTGTTTTTT. Protein: CASSTGQGNEKLFF.

This clonotype was seen at least ten times. The chain employs TRBV6-9 and TRBJ2-1; D is uncertain. This CDR3 is built from 14 residues. V was trimmed by 4 bases and J by 10 bases, leaving 17 bases between them. CDR1 is MNHGY, CDR2 SVAAGI, per germline. CDR3 protein: CASSLSGSGDEQFF. Here the CDR3 DNA reads TGTGCCAGCAGTTTGAGTGGGTCCGGCGACGAGCAGTTCTTC.

There are many counts of this clonotype. The chain has TRBV20-1 and TRBJ2-7; TRBD2 aligns across 10 bases. The CDR3 is 16 amino acids. Unmatched junction bases numbered 13, after V lost 5 bases and J lost 3 bases. CDR1 and CDR2 (germline): DFQATT, SNEGSKA (reference sequence). CDR3 region: CSASDSGTSELYEQYF. The CDR3 coding sequence is TGCAGTGCTTCCGATTCCGGGACTAGCGAACTCTACGAGCAGTACTTC.

The gene calls are TRBV18 and TRBJ2-7; the match to TRBD1 covers 8 bases. The CDR3 has 15 amino acids. The J segment lost 5 bases and the V segment lost 3 bases, leaving 9 bases of the junction unmatched. The germline V gene encodes CDR1 KGHSH and CDR2 LQKENI. CDR3 bases: TGTGCCAGCTCACCCTCCCTCGGACAGGGCAACGAGCAGTACTTC. Translation: CASSPSLGQGNEQYF.

This clonotype came up many times. V gene TRBV6-5 combines with J gene TRBJ1-2; no clear D. Germline CDR1 is MNHEY and CDR2 is SVGAGI. The CDR3 is 15 residues long. Trimming removed 6 bases from V and 1 base from J, with 15 bases in between. The CDR3 here is CASRPSLTNNYGYTF. The CDR3 DNA reads as TGTGCCAGCAGGCCGAGCCTCACTAATAACTATGGCTACACCTTC.

This clonotype was recorded a few times. The chain joins TRBV7-2 to TRBJ1-6, with 9 bases matching TRBD1. The CDR3 is made up of 15 amino acids. V lost 4 bases and J lost 11; bases outside the gene matches: 9. CDR1 and CDR2 from the germline V gene are SGHTA and FQGNSA. CDR3 region: CASSSFPGQGAPLHF. Here the CDR3 DNA reads TGTGCCAGCAGCTCTTTTCCGGGACAGGGTGCACCCCTCCACTTT.

This sequence joins TRBV4-3 and TRBJ1-4, with D possibly being TRBD1 (6 bases). Germline CDR1 LGHNA, CDR2 YSLEER. Trimming shortened V by 0 bases and J by 3 bases, and 14 bases separated the two germline ends. The length of the CDR3 is 17 residues. This CDR3 reads CASSQDLGRGPNEKLFF. CDR3 nucleotide sequence: TGCGCCAGCAGCCAAGATCTAGGCAGGGGTCCTAATGAAAAACTGTTTTTT.

The genes are TRBV20-1 and TRBJ2-1; 8 positions agree with TRBD2. Germline CDR1 and CDR2: DFQATT and SNEGSKA (reference sequence). Trimming at V came to 2 bases and at J to 5 bases, leaving 5 bases not matched to a gene. This CDR3 region has 14 residues. The CDR3 spells CSARTQRGNNEQFF. The CDR3 DNA is TGCAGTGCTAGAACCCAGCGGGGGAACAATGAGCAGTTCTTC.

This clonotype has ten or more counts. The chain carries TRBV5-1 and TRBJ2-7; TRBD1 matches 7 bases. Germline loops: CDR1 SGHRS, CDR2 YFSETQ. Losses at the gene ends were 0 bases for V and 6 bases for J; bases not matched to a gene: 6. The CDR3 runs to 14 residues. This CDR3 is CASSLGQGSSEQYF. CDR3 bases: TGCGCCAGCAGCTTGGGACAGGGTTCGTCCGAGCAGTACTTC. The full variable domain, in which reference TRBV5-1 and TRBJ2-7 provide the parts outside the CDR3, is KAGVTQTPRYLIKTRGQQVTLSCSPISGHRSVSWYQQTPGQGLQFLFEYFSETQRNKGNFPGRFSGRQFSNSRSEMNVSTLELGDSALYLCASSLGQGSSEQYFGPGTRLTVT.

This clonotype appeared a few times. The J gene is TRBJ2-5, the V gene TRBV20-1; possible D gene TRBD1, 6 bases. V was pared by 4 bases and J by 5 bases, with 14 bases between. In germline, CDR1 is DFQATT, CDR2 SNEGSKA (reference sequence). The CDR3 is made up of 13 amino acids. The CDR3 region has the DNA TGCAGTGCTAAGGGGCAGGGGTGGGAGACCCAGTACTTC. Amino acids: CSAKGQGWETQYF.

The V call is TRBV18, the J call TRBJ2-7; D uncertain. CDR1 is KGHSH and CDR2 is LQKENI in the germline V gene. The CDR3 is 11 amino acids. The CDR3: CAISPEYEQYF. In DNA form, the CDR3 reads TGTGCTATCTCGCCGGAGTACGAGCAGTACTTC.

This clonotype was seen ten or more times. The chain links TRBV18 to TRBJ2-7; 11 nucleotides agree with TRBD1. The CDR3 covers 13 residues. Trimming removed 6 bases from V and 3 bases from J; junction bases left unmatched: 1. The germline V gene has CDR1 KGHSH and CDR2 LQKENI. This CDR3 reads CASSGTGGYEQYF. In nucleotides, the CDR3 is TGTGCCAGCTCTGGGACAGGGGGCTACGAGCAGTACTTC. Full variable domain (rest looked up from reference TRBV18 and TRBJ2-7): NAGVMQNPRHLVRRRGQEARLRCSPMKGHSHVYWYRQLPEEGLKFMVYLQKENIIDESGMPKERFSAEFPKEGPSILRIQQVVRGDSAAYFCASSGTGGYEQYFGPGTRLTVT.

This clonotype occurred many times. The chain carries TRBV12-3 or TRBV12-4 and TRBJ2-2; D is unclear. CDR3 length: 15 amino acids. Trimming shortened V by 8 bases and J by 4 bases, and 17 bases separated the two germline ends. The CDR3 protein is CASVASRVATGELFF. The DNA for the CDR3 is TGTGCCAGCGTTGCGAGTCGGGTTGCCACCGGGGAGCTGTTTTTT.

The genes are TRBV12-3 or TRBV12-4 and TRBJ2-5, with 8 bases aligning to TRBD1. The CDR3 runs to 14 residues. Losses at the gene ends were 6 bases for V and 5 bases for J; bases not matched to a gene: 8. In DNA, the CDR3 is TGTGCCAGCAGCCTACAGGGGGTAGGGGAGACCCAGTACTTC. It codes for CASSLQGVGETQYF.

This clonotype was counted at least ten times. This chain's CDR3 is CASSLGGLGREKLFF. CDR3 coding DNA: TGTGCCAGCAGCTTAGGGGGTTTGGGTCGAGAAAAACTGTTTTTT. The gene calls are TRBV7-2 and TRBJ1-4; no clear D gene. The CDR3 is 15 amino acids. Germline CDR1 SGHTA, CDR2 FQGNSA. Deletions cut 1 base from V and 8 bases from J, with 14 bases between.